What follows are 17 T cell receptor beta chains derived from one specimen sequenced in a study of blood T cell repertoires in COVID-19. Clones were read by immunoSEQ multiplex PCR, and TCRdb kept only the in-frame ones, dropping some. The data contain roughly 120,000 clones, 75% to 90% of them seen just once; the ten biggest clones take up roughly 0.83%. Sequencing input: peripheral blood. These receptors came from a woman aged 70-85 years with acute or convalescent COVID-19.

This clone showed up just a few times. The V and J genes are TRBV19 and TRBJ1-5; a weak D match, TRBD1 (5 bases). The CDR3 is 14 residues long. The germline gives CDR1 LNHDA, CDR2 SQIVND (reference sequence). V lost 4 bases and J 4 bases, leaving 11 bases between the germline ends. This chain's CDR3 is CASSRGLGNQPQHF. The CDR3 nucleotides are TGTGCCAGTAGTAGGGGACTCGGGAATCAGCCCCAGCATTTT.

This chain joins TRBV7-3 and TRBJ2-2; D not resolved. This CDR3 has 12 amino acids. CDR1 SGHTA and CDR2 FQGTGA come from the germline V gene. The V end was cut by 4 bases, the J end by 2 bases, with 2 bases between. This CDR3 reads CASSSNTGELFF. CDR3 sequence (DNA): TGTGCCAGCAGCTCAAACACCGGGGAGCTGTTTTTT.

This chain links TRBV6-2 or TRBV6-3 with TRBJ1-1; D uncertain. Germline V lookup: CDR1 MNHEY, CDR2 SVGEGT. This CDR3 has 14 amino acids. Trimming took 7 bases from V and 1 from J, leaving 13 bases between them. For the CDR3, the DNA is TGTGCCAGCACTTATGCGGTGGAGAACACTGAAGCTTTCTTT. Protein product: CASTYAVENTEAFF.

J is TRBJ1-1 and V is TRBV2; 8 nucleotides line up with TRBD1. The CDR3 length is 11 residues. Germline V CDR1 and CDR2: SNHLY, FYNNEI. CDR3 sequence reads: CTRTGGTEAFF. DNA of the CDR3: TGTACCCGAACAGGGGGCACTGAAGCTTTCTTT.

This clone was counted a few times. The CDR3 loop reads CASSQTSGVSYEQYF. CDR3 sequence (DNA): TGTGCCAGCAGTCAGACTAGCGGAGTCTCCTACGAGCAGTACTTC. The chain uses TRBV6-5 and TRBJ2-7; 9 nucleotides match TRBD2. J was trimmed by 0 bases and V by 5 bases; bases with no gene match: 5. This CDR3 has 15 residues. The germline CDR1 and CDR2 sequences are MNHEY and SVGAGI.

The rearrangement links TRBV19 to TRBJ2-2; maybe TRBD2 (5 bases). V was trimmed by 3 bases and J by 6 bases, leaving 17 bases between them. The CDR3 is 16 amino acids. Germline values: CDR1 LNHDA, CDR2 SQIVND (reference sequence). CDR3 loop: CASSIHGDRRPGELFF. The CDR3 DNA reads as TGTGCCAGTAGTATCCACGGGGATAGAAGACCCGGGGAGCTGTTTTTT.

CDR3 DNA sequence: TGTGCCAGTAGTTCGGACAGGGTAGATGAAAAACTGTTTTTT. Amino acids: CASSSDRVDEKLFF. This chain links TRBV19 with TRBJ1-4; 8 bases fit TRBD1. The CDR3 spans 14 residues. Unmatched junction bases numbered 5, after V lost 5 bases and J lost 6 bases. Germline V gene data show CDR1 as LNHDA and CDR2 as SQIVND (reference sequence).

This chain connects TRBV9 to TRBJ2-3; possibly TRBD1 for D (5 bases). Germline V lookup: CDR1 SGDLS, CDR2 YYNGEE. V was shortened by 1 base and J by 3 bases, with 9 bases between the two germline ends. This CDR3 has 14 residues. This CDR3 is CASSVNRWTDTQYF. The CDR3 coding sequence is TGTGCCAGCAGCGTAAACAGGTGGACAGATACGCAGTATTTT.

V usage is TRBV6-5 and J usage is TRBJ1-4; no reliable D call. The length of the CDR3 is 14 residues. V was pared by 2 bases and J by 4 bases, with 8 bases between. Germline lookup yields CDR1 MNHEY and CDR2 SVGAGI. The CDR3 DNA reads as TGTGCCAGCAGTTACGGCCAGATTAATGAAAAACTGTTTTTT. It specifies CASSYGQINEKLFF.

The rearrangement joins TRBV27 to TRBJ1-6; unclear D gene. V lost 6 bases and J lost 6, with 12 bases in between. There are 14 residues in the CDR3. CDR1 MNHEY and CDR2 SMNVEV come from the germline V gene (reference sequence). The CDR3 sequence: CASRVRESNSPLHF. The CDR3 DNA sequence: TGTGCCAGCAGGGTACGGGAGAGTAATTCACCCCTCCACTTT.

The chain joins TRBV6-5 to TRBJ1-2, with D perhaps matching TRBD1 (5 bases). Germline V gene lookup returns CDR1 MNHEY and CDR2 SVGAGI. The ends were cut back, 4 bases at V and 9 bases at J, with 15 bases in the middle. The CDR3 spans 13 residues. For the CDR3, the DNA is TGTGCCAGCAGTTCCGGACCGGAGGGGAGCTACACCTTC. Protein sequence: CASSSGPEGSYTF.

V gene TRBV29-1 combines with J gene TRBJ2-7, with D tentatively TRBD1 (5 bases). Trimming took 4 bases from V and 2 from J, leaving 9 bases between them. Germline values: CDR1 SQVTM, CDR2 ANQGSEA. CDR3 length: 12 amino acids. The CDR3 DNA reads as TGCAGCGTTGTTGGCAGGGCCTACGAGCAGTACTTC. The encoded protein is CSVVGRAYEQYF.

The chain couples TRBV6-6 to TRBJ1-2; 9 bases match TRBD1. This CDR3 region has 13 residues. Germline V lookup: CDR1 MNHNY, CDR2 SVGAGI (reference sequence). Trimming took 5 bases from V and 7 from J; bases not matched to a gene: 5. The CDR3 is CASSPGQGSGYTF. CDR3 nucleotide sequence: TGTGCCAGCAGTCCGGGACAGGGAAGTGGCTACACCTTC.

The chain couples TRBV5-1 to TRBJ2-5; 7 positions agree with TRBD1. The CDR3 runs 14 residues. CDR1 is SGHRS, CDR2 YFSETQ, per germline. V dropped 4 bases and J dropped 3; count of bases not matched to a gene: 6. CDR3 amino acids: CASSPPGTEETQYF. CDR3 bases: TGCGCCAGCAGCCCACCCGGGACAGAAGAGACCCAGTACTTC.

This clone was counted only a few times. The genes are TRBV12-3 or TRBV12-4 and TRBJ1-2; perhaps TRBD1 as D (5 bases). The CDR3 runs 12 residues. V lost 7 bases and J lost 8, with 14 bases in between. The chain's CDR3 is CASTVTGRGYTF. CDR3 sequence (DNA): TGTGCCAGCACCGTAACAGGAAGGGGCTACACCTTC.

The chain uses TRBV6-5 and TRBJ2-2, with D possibly TRBD2 on 6 matching bases. Trimming removed 7 bases at V and 7 bases at J, with 19 bases between. The CDR3 totals 15 residues. Germline V gene lookup returns CDR1 MNHEY and CDR2 SVGAGI. The CDR3 nucleotides read TGTGCCAGCACCCAAGAGGAGGGGTTCGGCGGGGAGCTGTTTTTT. The encoded protein is CASTQEEGFGGELFF.

The genes are TRBV6-5 and TRBJ2-2; TRBD1 might be the D (6 bases). The CDR3 extends over 14 amino acids. CDR1 and CDR2 (germline): MNHEY, SVGAGI. The V end lost 10 bases, the J end lost 7 bases, and 19 bases lay between the germline ends. CDR3 coding DNA: TGTGCCACCTCTACGGGGACACTAGGCGGGGAGCTGTTTTTT. As protein: CATSTGTLGGELFF.